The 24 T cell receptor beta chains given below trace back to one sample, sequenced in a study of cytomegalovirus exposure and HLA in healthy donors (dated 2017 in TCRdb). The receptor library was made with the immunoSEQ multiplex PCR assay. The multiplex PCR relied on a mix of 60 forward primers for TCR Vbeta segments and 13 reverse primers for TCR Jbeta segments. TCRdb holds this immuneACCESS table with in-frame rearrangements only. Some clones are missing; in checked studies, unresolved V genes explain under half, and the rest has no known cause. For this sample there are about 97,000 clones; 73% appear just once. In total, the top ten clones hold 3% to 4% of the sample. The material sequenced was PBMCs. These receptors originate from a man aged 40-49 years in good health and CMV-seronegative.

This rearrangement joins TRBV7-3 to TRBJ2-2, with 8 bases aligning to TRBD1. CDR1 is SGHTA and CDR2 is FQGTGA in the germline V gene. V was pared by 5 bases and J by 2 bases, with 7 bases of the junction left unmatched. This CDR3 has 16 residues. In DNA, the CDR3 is TGTGCCAGCAGCAGACAGGGGCCGAGAAACACCGGGGAGCTGTTTTTT. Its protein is CASSRQGPRNTGELFF.

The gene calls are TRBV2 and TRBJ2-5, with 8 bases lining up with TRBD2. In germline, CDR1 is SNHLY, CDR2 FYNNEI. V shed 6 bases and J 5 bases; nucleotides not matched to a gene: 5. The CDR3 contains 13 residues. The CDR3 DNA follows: TGTGCCAGCAGCGGGGGGGCCGGCGAGACCCAGTACTTC. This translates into CASSGGAGETQYF.

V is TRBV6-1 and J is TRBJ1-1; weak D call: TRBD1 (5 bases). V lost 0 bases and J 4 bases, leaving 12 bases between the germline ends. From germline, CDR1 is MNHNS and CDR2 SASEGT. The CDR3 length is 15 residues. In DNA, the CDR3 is TGTGCCAGCAGTGAAGCTTTGGCAGGGTCCACTGAAGCTTTCTTT. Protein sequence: CASSEALAGSTEAFF.

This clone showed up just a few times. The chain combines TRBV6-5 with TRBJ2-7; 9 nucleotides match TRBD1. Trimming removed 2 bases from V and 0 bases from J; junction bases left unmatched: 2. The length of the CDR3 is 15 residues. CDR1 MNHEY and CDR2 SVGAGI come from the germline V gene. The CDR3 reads CASSYGTGSSYEQYF. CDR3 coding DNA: TGTGCCAGCAGTTACGGGACAGGGAGCTCCTACGAGCAGTACTTC.

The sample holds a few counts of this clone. CDR3 DNA sequence: TGTGCCAGCAGCTGGGACAGTAACACTGAAGCTTTCTTT. This gives the protein CASSWDSNTEAFF. The chain joins TRBV7-2 to TRBJ1-1; 7 positions match TRBD1. CDR3 length: 13 residues. V trimming: 4 bases; J trimming: 2 bases; junction bases outside the gene matches: 1. The germline gives CDR1 SGHTA, CDR2 FQGNSA. The full variable domain, in which reference TRBV7-2 and TRBJ1-1 provide the parts outside the CDR3, is GAGVSQSPSNKVTEKGKDVELRCDPISGHTALYWYRQSLGQGLEFLIYFQGNSAPDKSGLPSDRFSAERTGGSVSTLTIQRTQQEDSAVYLCASSWDSNTEAFFGQGTRLTVV.

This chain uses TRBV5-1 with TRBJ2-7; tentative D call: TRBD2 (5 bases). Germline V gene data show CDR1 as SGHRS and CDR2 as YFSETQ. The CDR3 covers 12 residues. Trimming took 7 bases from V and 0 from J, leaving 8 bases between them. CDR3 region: CASGTSSYEQYF. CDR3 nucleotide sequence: TGCGCCAGCGGCACTAGCTCCTACGAGCAGTACTTC. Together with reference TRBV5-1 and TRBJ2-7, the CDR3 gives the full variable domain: KAGVTQTPRYLIKTRGQQVTLSCSPISGHRSVSWYQQTPGQGLQFLFEYFSETQRNKGNFPGRFSGRQFSNSRSEMNVSTLELGDSALYLCASGTSSYEQYFGPGTRLTVT.

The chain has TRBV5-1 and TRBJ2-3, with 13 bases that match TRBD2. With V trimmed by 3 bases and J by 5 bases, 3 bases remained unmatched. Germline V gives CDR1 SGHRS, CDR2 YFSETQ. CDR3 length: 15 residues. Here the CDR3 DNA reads TGCGCCAGCAGCTCCGGGACTAGCGGGGTAGATACGCAGTATTTT. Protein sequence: CASSSGTSGVDTQYF.

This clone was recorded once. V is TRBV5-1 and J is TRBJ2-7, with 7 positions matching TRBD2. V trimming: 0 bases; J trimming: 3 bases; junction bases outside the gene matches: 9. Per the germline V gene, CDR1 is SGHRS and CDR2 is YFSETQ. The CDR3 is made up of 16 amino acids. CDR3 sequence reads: CASSLAPGLRDYEQYF. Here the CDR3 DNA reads TGCGCCAGCAGCTTGGCCCCGGGACTACGAGACTACGAGCAGTACTTC.

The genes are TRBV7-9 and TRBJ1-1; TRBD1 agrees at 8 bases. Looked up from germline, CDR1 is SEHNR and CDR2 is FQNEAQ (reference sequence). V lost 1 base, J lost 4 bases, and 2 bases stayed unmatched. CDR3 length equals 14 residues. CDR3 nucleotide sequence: TGTGCCAGCAGCTTAGACAGGGGGACCACTGAAGCTTTCTTT. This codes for CASSLDRGTTEAFF.

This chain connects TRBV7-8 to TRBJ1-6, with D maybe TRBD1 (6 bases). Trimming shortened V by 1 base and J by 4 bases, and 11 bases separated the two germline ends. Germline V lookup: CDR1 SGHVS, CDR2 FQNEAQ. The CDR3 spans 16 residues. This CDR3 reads CASSLDLTGYNSPLHF. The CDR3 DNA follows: TGTGCCAGCAGCTTAGACCTAACAGGGTATAATTCACCCCTCCACTTT.

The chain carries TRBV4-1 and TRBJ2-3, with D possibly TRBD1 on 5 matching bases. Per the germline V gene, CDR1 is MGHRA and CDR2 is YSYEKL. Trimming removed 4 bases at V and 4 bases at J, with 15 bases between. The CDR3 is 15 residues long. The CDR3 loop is CASSRGGATADTQYF. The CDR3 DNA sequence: TGCGCCAGCAGCCGGGGTGGGGCCACCGCAGATACGCAGTATTTT.

CDR3 residues: CASRLGQTNGYTF. Written as DNA, the CDR3 is TGTGCCAGCAGACTGGGACAGACGAATGGCTACACCTTC. This chain connects TRBV2 to TRBJ1-2; 7 bases are a match to TRBD1. The germline V gene encodes CDR1 SNHLY and CDR2 FYNNEI. V shed 6 bases and J 6 bases; nucleotides not matched to a gene: 7. The CDR3 is made up of 13 amino acids.

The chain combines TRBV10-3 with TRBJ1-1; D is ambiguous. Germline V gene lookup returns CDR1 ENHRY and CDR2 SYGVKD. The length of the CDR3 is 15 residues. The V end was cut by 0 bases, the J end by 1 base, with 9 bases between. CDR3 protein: CAISESQNENTEAFF. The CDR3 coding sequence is TGTGCCATCAGTGAGTCACAGAATGAGAACACTGAAGCTTTCTTT.

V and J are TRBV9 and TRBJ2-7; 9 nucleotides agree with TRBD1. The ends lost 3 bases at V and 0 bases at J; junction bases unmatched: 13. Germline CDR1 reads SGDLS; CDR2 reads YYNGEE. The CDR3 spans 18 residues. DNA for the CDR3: TGTGCCAGCAGCGCCACAATGCCGGGACAGGGAGGCTCCTACGAGCAGTACTTC. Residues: CASSATMPGQGGSYEQYF. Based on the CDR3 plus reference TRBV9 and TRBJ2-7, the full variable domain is DSGVTQTPKHLITATGQRVTLRCSPRSGDLSVYWYQQSLDQGLQFLIQYYNGEERAKGNILERFSAQQFPDLHSELNLSSLELGDSALYFCASSATMPGQGGSYEQYFGPGTRLTVT.

The CDR3 sequence: CASSLAGGNEQFF. The CDR3 nucleotides are TGCGCCAGCAGCTTGGCAGGGGGGAATGAGCAGTTCTTC. The chain links TRBV5-1 to TRBJ2-1; D might be TRBD1 (7 bases). V lost 0 bases and J lost 7, with 8 bases in between. This CDR3 has 13 amino acids. Germline assignment: CDR1 SGHRS and CDR2 YFSETQ.

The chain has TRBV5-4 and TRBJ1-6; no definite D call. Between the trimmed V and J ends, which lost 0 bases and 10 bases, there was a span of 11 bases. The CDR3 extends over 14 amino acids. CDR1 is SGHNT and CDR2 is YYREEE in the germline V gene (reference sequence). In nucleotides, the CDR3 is TGTGCCAGCAGCTTGGAGGCGGGGTACTCACCCCTCCACTTT. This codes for CASSLEAGYSPLHF.

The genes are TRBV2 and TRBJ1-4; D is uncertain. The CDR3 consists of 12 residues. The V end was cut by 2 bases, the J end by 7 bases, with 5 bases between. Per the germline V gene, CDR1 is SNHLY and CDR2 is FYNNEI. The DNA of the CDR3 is TGTGCCAGCAGTGAATATGTTGAAAAACTGTTTTTT. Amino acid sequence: CASSEYVEKLFF.

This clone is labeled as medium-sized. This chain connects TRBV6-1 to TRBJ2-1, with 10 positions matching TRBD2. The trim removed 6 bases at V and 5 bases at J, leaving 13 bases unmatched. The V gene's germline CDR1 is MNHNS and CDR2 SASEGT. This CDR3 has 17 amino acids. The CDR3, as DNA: TGTGCCAGCAGCGAATACAATAGCGGGGGGACTAACAATGAGCAGTTCTTC. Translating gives CASSEYNSGGTNNEQFF.

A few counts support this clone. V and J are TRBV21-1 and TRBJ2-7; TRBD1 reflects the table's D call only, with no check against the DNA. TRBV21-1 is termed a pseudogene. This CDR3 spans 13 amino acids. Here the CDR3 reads CASSKQGTYEQYF. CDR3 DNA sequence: TGTGCCAGCAGCAAACAGGGGACCTACGAGCAGTACTTC.

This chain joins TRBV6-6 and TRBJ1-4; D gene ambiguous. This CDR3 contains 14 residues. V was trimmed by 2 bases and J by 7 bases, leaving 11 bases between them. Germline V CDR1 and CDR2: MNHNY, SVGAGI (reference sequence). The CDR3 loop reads CASSYQGGVEKLFF. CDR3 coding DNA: TGTGCCAGCAGTTACCAAGGCGGAGTTGAAAAACTGTTTTTT.

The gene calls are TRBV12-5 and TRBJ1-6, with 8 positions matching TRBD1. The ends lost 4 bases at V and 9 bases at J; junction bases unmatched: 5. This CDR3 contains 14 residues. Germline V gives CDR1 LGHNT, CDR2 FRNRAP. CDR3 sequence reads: CASGSGTGSSPLHF. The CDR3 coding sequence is TGTGCTAGTGGTTCGGGGACAGGATCTTCACCCCTCCACTTT. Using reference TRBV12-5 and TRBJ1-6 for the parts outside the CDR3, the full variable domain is DARVTQTPRHKVTEMGQEVTMRCQPILGHNTVFWYRQTMMQGLELLAYFRNRAPLDDSGMPKDRFSAEMPDATLATLKIQPSEPRDSAVYFCASGSGTGSSPLHFGNGTRLTVT.

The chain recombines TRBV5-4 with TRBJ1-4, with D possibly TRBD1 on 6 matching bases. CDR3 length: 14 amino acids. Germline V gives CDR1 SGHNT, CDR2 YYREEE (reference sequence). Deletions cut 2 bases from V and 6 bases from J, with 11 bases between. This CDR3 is CASSLGGADEKLFF. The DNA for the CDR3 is TGTGCCAGCAGCTTAGGGGGAGCGGATGAAAAACTGTTTTTT.

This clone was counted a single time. The CDR3 sequence: CASRERNEQFF. CDR3 sequence (DNA): TGTGCCAGCAGGGAACGGAATGAGCAGTTCTTC. The V gene is TRBV2, the J gene TRBJ2-1; D unclear. The V and J ends lost 6 bases and 7 bases respectively, with 7 bases between them. Germline V gives CDR1 SNHLY, CDR2 FYNNEI. There are 11 residues in the CDR3.

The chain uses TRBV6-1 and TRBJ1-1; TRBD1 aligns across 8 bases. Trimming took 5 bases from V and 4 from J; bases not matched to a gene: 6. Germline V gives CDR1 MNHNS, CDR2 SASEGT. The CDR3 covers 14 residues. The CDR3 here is CASSLSGGGTEAFF. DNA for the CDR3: TGTGCCAGCAGTCTGTCAGGGGGCGGCACTGAAGCTTTCTTT.